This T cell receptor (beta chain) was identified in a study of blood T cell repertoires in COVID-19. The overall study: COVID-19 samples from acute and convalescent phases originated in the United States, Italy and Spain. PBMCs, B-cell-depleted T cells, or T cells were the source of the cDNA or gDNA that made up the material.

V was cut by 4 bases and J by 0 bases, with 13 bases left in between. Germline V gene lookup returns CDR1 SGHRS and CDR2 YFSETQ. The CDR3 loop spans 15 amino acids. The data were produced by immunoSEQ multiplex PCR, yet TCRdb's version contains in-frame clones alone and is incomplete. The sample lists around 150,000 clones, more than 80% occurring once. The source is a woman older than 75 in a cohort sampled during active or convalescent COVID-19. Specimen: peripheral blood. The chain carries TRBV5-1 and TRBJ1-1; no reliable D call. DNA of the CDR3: TGCGCCAGCAGCCCACGTCAGGCCATGAACACTGAAGCTTTCTTT. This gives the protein CASSPRQAMNTEAFF. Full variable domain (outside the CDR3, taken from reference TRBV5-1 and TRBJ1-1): KAGVTQTPRYLIKTRGQQVTLSCSPISGHRSVSWYQQTPGQGLQFLFEYFSETQRNKGNFPGRFSGRQFSNSRSEMNVSTLELGDSALYLCASSPRQAMNTEAFFGQGTRLTVV.